This T cell receptor (beta chain) was recorded in a study of somatic mutations in cytotoxic T cells in rheumatoid arthritis. Only in-frame clones appear in the TCRdb table, and some are missing; sequencing was by immunoSEQ multiplex PCR. Found here are some 6,700 clones, roughly four fifths of them singletons; the top ten hold under 45%. Looked up from germline, CDR1 is SQVTM and CDR2 is ANQGSEA. CDR3 length: 13 amino acids. V lost 6 bases and J 0 bases, leaving 11 bases between the germline ends. The rearrangement joins TRBV29-1 to TRBJ1-1; weak D call: TRBD1 (6 bases). The sequence derives from a woman aged 60 to 75 in good health. The sample consisted of CD8+ T cells sorted from blood. CDR3 amino acids: CSVVTGMNTEAFF. For the CDR3, the DNA is TGCAGCGTCGTTACAGGGATGAACACTGAAGCTTTCTTT.